This TCR beta chain was identified during a study of OX40 agonist ivuxolimab in advanced cancers. CDR1 LNHDA and CDR2 SQIVND come from the germline V gene (reference sequence). The CDR3 is 13 residues long. Trimming pared 1 base from V and 3 bases from J, leaving 7 bases between. Produced via immunoSEQ multiplex PCR; TCRdb's table is partial and in-frame only. The profile shows tens of thousands of clones, approximately 91% of them singletons. The chain has TRBV19 and TRBJ2-7; D possibly corresponds to TRBD2 (5 bases). Sequenced material: CD4+ or CD8+ T cells sorted from blood, taken in a trial of the OX40 agonist ivuxolimab. The source of this sequence is an adult with an advanced solid tumor such as melanoma, head and neck, liver or kidney cancer. This chain's CDR3 is CASSIAGGYEQYF. The CDR3 DNA reads as TGTGCCAGTAGTATAGCCGGAGGCTACGAGCAGTACTTC.